Shown below are 25 T cell receptor beta chains from a single sample sequenced in a study of long-term antiretroviral therapy in people with HIV. Running of the v3.0 immunoSEQ assay took place at survey level. Repertoires were generated with immunoSEQ multiplex PCR, while TCRdb's copy carries only in-frame clones and drops some. The sample contains 30,000 or so clones, 65% to 85% of which appear only once. Material: unsorted PBMCs, obtained 3 years after starting antiretroviral therapy. These receptor sequences come from a man aged 50-59 years with HIV.

This chain joins TRBV12-5 and TRBJ1-1; 9 nucleotides line up with TRBD1. Germline V gene lookup returns CDR1 LGHNT and CDR2 FRNRAP. Trimming took 0 bases from V and 0 from J; bases not matched to a gene: 2. This CDR3 has 16 amino acids. CDR3: CASGLVTGGLNTEAFF. The CDR3 bases are TGTGCTAGTGGTTTGGTGACAGGGGGATTGAACACTGAAGCTTTCTTT.

This clone was counted a few times. The CDR3 here is CASSPRDSYEQYF. In nucleotides, the CDR3 is TGTGCCAGCTCACCTAGGGACTCCTACGAGCAGTACTTC. The J gene is TRBJ2-7, the V gene TRBV18; D is unclear. This CDR3 spans 13 amino acids. V lost 3 bases and J 0 bases, leaving 6 bases between the germline ends. CDR1 and CDR2 from the germline V gene are KGHSH and LQKENI.

J is TRBJ1-2 and V is TRBV18; D not resolved. Germline values: CDR1 KGHSH, CDR2 LQKENI. This CDR3 spans 16 amino acids. The germline V and J ends were trimmed by 2 bases and 2 bases, with 15 bases remaining between them. CDR3 coding DNA: TGTGCCAGCTCACCAGCTACGGGCAGAGTGAACTATGGCTACACCTTC. Encoded protein: CASSPATGRVNYGYTF.

This clone was counted between two and nine times. V is TRBV6-5 and J is TRBJ2-7; 10 positions agree with TRBD1. V lost 6 bases and J lost 6; bases outside the gene matches: 8. CDR1 is MNHEY, CDR2 SVGAGI, per germline. The CDR3 length is 14 residues. CDR3 in amino acids: CASRPPGQGTEQYF. DNA for the CDR3: TGTGCCAGCAGACCTCCGGGACAGGGGACCGAGCAGTACTTC.

The chain joins TRBV6-5 to TRBJ2-1; 12 nucleotides agree with TRBD1. Germline CDR1 and CDR2: MNHEY and SVGAGI. The ends lost 2 bases at V and 8 bases at J; junction bases unmatched: 4. The CDR3 is made up of 15 amino acids. The CDR3 nucleotides read TGTGCCAGCAGTTACCAGGGACAGGGGGCCGATGAGCAGTTCTTC. Protein: CASSYQGQGADEQFF.

The chain has TRBV27 and TRBJ2-5; D gene unclear. Germline CDR1 is MNHEY and CDR2 is SMNVEV (reference sequence). Trimming removed 3 bases from V and 5 bases from J, with 10 bases in between. CDR3 size: 13 residues. As DNA, the CDR3 is TGTGCCAGCAGTTTCCTCCAGTCCGAGACCCAGTACTTC. As protein: CASSFLQSETQYF.

This chain links TRBV7-2 with TRBJ2-7; D is unresolved. The germline gives CDR1 SGHTA, CDR2 FQGNSA. The CDR3 contains 13 residues. Trimming stripped 5 bases from V and 2 bases from J, with 10 bases between. In DNA form, the CDR3 reads TGTGCCAGCAGCCGCGACAAGACCTACGAGCAGTACTTC. This codes for CASSRDKTYEQYF.

V is TRBV7-9 and J is TRBJ2-7; 7 bases are shared with TRBD1. The CDR3 extends over 16 amino acids. Looked up from germline, CDR1 is SEHNR and CDR2 is FQNEAQ (reference sequence). V lost 1 base to trimming and J lost 0 bases; unmatched junction nucleotides: 6. The CDR3, as DNA: TGTGCCAGCAGCTTAGGAGGGGGCCGGGGCTCCTACGAGCAGTACTTC. Translating it yields CASSLGGGRGSYEQYF.

The chain is built from TRBV19 and TRBJ2-7, with D tentatively TRBD1 (5 bases). In germline, CDR1 is LNHDA, CDR2 SQIVND (reference sequence). The germline V and J ends were trimmed by 5 bases and 1 base, with 12 bases remaining between them. The CDR3 runs to 14 residues. This CDR3 is CASSSPGFSYEQYF. In DNA, the CDR3 is TGTGCCAGTAGTTCACCAGGGTTTTCCTACGAGCAGTACTTC.

V and J are TRBV29-1 and TRBJ1-1; D might be TRBD1 (5 bases). CDR3 length: 11 residues. In germline, CDR1 is SQVTM, CDR2 ANQGSEA. The germline V and J ends were trimmed by 8 bases and 6 bases, with 13 bases remaining between them. The CDR3 loop reads CSSKDIAEAFF. The CDR3 DNA sequence: TGCAGCTCTAAGGACATCGCTGAAGCTTTCTTT.

This chain links TRBV19 with TRBJ1-5; 9 positions match TRBD1. With V trimmed by 1 base and J by 4 bases, 2 bases remained unmatched. The CDR3 runs 15 residues. CDR1 is LNHDA and CDR2 is SQIVND in the germline V gene (reference sequence). This chain's CDR3 is CASSIGTGDNQPQHF. For the CDR3, the DNA is TGTGCCAGTAGTATAGGGACAGGGGATAATCAGCCCCAGCATTTT.

The rearrangement links TRBV7-2 to TRBJ1-2; the D gene is possibly TRBD1 (6 bases). The germline V gene encodes CDR1 SGHTA and CDR2 FQGNSA. Trimming shortened V by 5 bases and J by 6 bases, and 7 bases separated the two germline ends. The CDR3 is 11 residues long. The CDR3 DNA reads as TGTGCCAGCAGCGCAGGGGATGGCTACACCTTC. This gives the protein CASSAGDGYTF.

The chain carries TRBV29-1 and TRBJ2-5; D may be TRBD2 (6 bases). CDR1 is SQVTM and CDR2 is ANQGSEA in the germline V gene. V lost 8 bases, J lost 4 bases, and 23 bases lay in between. This CDR3 contains 15 residues. CDR3 sequence: CSLCYVTPGGETQYF. In nucleotides, the CDR3 is TGCAGCCTCTGCTACGTAACTCCCGGGGGAGAGACCCAGTACTTC.

This clone was picked up one time. The V gene is TRBV15, the J gene TRBJ2-7; no clear D. Trimming stripped 5 bases from V and 0 bases from J, with 14 bases between. The CDR3 length is 15 residues. The germline V gene encodes CDR1 LNHNV and CDR2 YYDKDF (reference sequence). In nucleotides, the CDR3 is TGTGCCACCAGCCCCCGAGGCAGCGTCTCCTACGAGCAGTACTTC. This gives the protein CATSPRGSVSYEQYF.

Remarks on this clone: An end of the junction differs from the germline gene, which may be a read error. This sequence joins TRBV7-2 and TRBJ2-7; D unresolved. Germline CDR1 is SGHTA and CDR2 is FQGNSA. This CDR3 region has 14 residues. The DNA for the CDR3 is TGTGCCAGCAGCGTAGCCAGAGTAACCTACGAGCAGTACTTC. Translation gives CASSVARVTYEQYF.

This clone was found once. The rearrangement uses TRBV4-3 and TRBJ1-1, with D perhaps matching TRBD1 (5 bases). Germline V gives CDR1 LGHNA, CDR2 YSLEER. The CDR3 contains 15 residues. V dropped 0 bases and J dropped 4 bases, with 12 bases sitting between them. CDR3 region: CASSQDRRGVTEAFF. The CDR3 DNA sequence: TGCGCCAGCAGCCAAGACAGGCGGGGGGTCACTGAAGCTTTCTTT.

The chain uses TRBV4-3 and TRBJ2-6; D is unclear. The CDR3 length is 17 residues. Trimming stripped 1 base from V and 0 bases from J, with 10 bases between. The germline CDR1 and CDR2 sequences are LGHNA and YSLEER. CDR3: CASSQGLWGSGANVLTF. CDR3 DNA: TGCGCCAGCAGCCAAGGGTTATGGGGCTCTGGGGCCAACGTCCTGACTTTC.

The J gene is TRBJ2-6, the V gene TRBV21-1; the table assigns TRBD1, which was not confirmed against the DNA. TRBV21-1 is listed as a pseudogene. This CDR3 spans 17 amino acids. The CDR3 protein is CASSAGTGQAGANVLTF. The DNA for the CDR3 is TGTGCCAGCAGCGCCGGGACAGGGCAGGCTGGGGCCAACGTCCTGACTTTC.

The rearrangement uses TRBV19 and TRBJ2-7, with 7 bases matching TRBD1. The trim removed 6 bases at V and 2 bases at J, leaving 7 bases unmatched. Germline CDR1 LNHDA, CDR2 SQIVND (reference sequence). There are 14 residues in the CDR3. The CDR3 protein is CASSRDSRTYEQYF. The CDR3 DNA follows: TGTGCCAGTAGCCGGGACAGTAGGACCTACGAGCAGTACTTC.

The chain has TRBV5-8 and TRBJ2-7; D remains unclear. Germline assignment: CDR1 SGHTS and CDR2 YDEGEE. This CDR3 region has 11 residues. Trimming took 1 base from V and 6 from J, leaving 5 bases between them. The CDR3 nucleotides read TGTGCCAGCAGCTTGCACGCCGAGCAGTACTTC. As protein: CASSLHAEQYF.

The rearrangement links TRBV11-1 to TRBJ2-1; no firm D call. Germline V gene lookup returns CDR1 SGHAT and CDR2 FQDESV (reference sequence). The CDR3 sequence is 13 residues long. V lost 2 bases to trimming and J lost 2 bases, with 4 bases between them. The CDR3: CASSLQAYNEQFF. The CDR3 DNA is TGTGCCAGCAGCTTACAAGCCTACAATGAGCAGTTCTTC.

J is TRBJ1-1 and V is TRBV5-1; 8 bases agree with TRBD1. This CDR3 has 13 residues. Germline V gene sequence: CDR1 SGHRS, CDR2 YFSETQ. The V and J ends lost 7 bases and 4 bases, in that order; junction bases with no gene match: 6. As DNA, the CDR3 is TGCGCCAGCCAGCTACAGGGGGGCACTGAAGCTTTCTTT. Protein product: CASQLQGGTEAFF.

The chain recombines TRBV6-1 with TRBJ1-6; D perhaps matches TRBD1 (5 bases). The CDR3 runs to 16 residues. Germline V lookup: CDR1 MNHNS, CDR2 SASEGT. V was clipped by 3 bases and J by 7 bases, with 16 bases between them. CDR3 bases: TGTGCCAGCAGTGACAGGGCGGGGTTGAACAATTCACCCCTCCACTTT. Amino acid sequence: CASSDRAGLNNSPLHF.

V usage is TRBV28 and J usage is TRBJ2-2; D is unresolved. Per germline, CDR1 MDHEN and CDR2 SYDVKM. V dropped 6 bases and J dropped 6 bases, with 8 bases sitting between them. The CDR3 is made up of 12 amino acids. CDR3: CASSVVPGELFF. The DNA for the CDR3 is TGTGCCAGCAGCGTCGTACCCGGGGAGCTGTTTTTT.

The chain combines TRBV6-1 with TRBJ1-1; TRBD1 might be the D (5 bases). V shed 7 bases and J shed 5 bases, with 14 bases lying between them. The CDR3 length is 13 residues. Germline V CDR1 and CDR2: MNHNS, SASEGT. CDR3 DNA sequence: TGTGCCAGCACCCTCTTGGAGGGGACTGAAGCTTTCTTT. Protein product: CASTLLEGTEAFF.